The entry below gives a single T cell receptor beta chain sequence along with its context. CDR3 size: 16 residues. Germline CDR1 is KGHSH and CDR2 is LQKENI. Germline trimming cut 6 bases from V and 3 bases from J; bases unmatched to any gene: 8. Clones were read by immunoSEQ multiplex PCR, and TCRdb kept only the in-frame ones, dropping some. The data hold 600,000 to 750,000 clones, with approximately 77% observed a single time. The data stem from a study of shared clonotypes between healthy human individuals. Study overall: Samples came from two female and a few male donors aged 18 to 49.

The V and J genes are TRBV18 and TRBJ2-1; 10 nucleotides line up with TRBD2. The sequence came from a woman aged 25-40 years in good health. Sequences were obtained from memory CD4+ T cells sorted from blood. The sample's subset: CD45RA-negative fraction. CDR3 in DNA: TGTGCCAGCTCCCCAATAGCGGGAGGACTCTACAATGAGCAGTTCTTC. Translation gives CASSPIAGGLYNEQFF.